The rows below give T cell receptor beta chains drawn from one sample of a study of CD8 T cells in Susac syndrome. In TCRdb, the immunoSEQ multiplex PCR reads were re-called with MiXCR into one record per CDR3 protein. Among some 76,000 distinct CDR3 sequences listed, roughly 90% were seen once. Material for sequencing was CD8+ T cells from PBMCs. Receptors were obtained from a human donor with multiple sclerosis. The CDR3 runs from the conserved cysteine through the conserved F or W. A D gene is named only where the DNA matches it firmly. Clone size is stated in some rows and not others, as once, few, many or a class when expanded.

v_gene,j_gene,d_gene,abundance,CDR3nt,CDR3aa
TRBV11-2,TRBJ1-2,NA,NA,TGTGCCAGCAGCTTGACCTACACTTCCTCCGTCTATGGCTACACCTTC,CASSLTYTSSVYGYTF
TRBV13,TRBJ2-3,NA,once,TGTGCCAGCAGTTCCTTTCTAGCGTCCAGCACAGATACGCAGTATTTT,CASSSFLASSTDTQYF
TRBV7-9,TRBJ1-1,NA,NA,TGTGCCAGCAGCTTAGCGCTGGCGGACCGAAGAGAAGCTTTCTTT,CASSLALADRREAFF
TRBV30,TRBJ2-1,NA,NA,TGTGCCTGGAGTGTACTAGCAGATAACAATGAGCAGTTCTTC,CAWSVLADNNEQFF
TRBV4-1,TRBJ2-7,NA,NA,TGCGCCAGCAGCCAAGATGTGCCGGGGTTCGCCTACGAGCAGTACTTC,CASSQDVPGFAYEQYF
TRBV7-9,TRBJ2-5,NA,NA,TGTGCCAGCAGCTCTACTAGAGAAGAGACCCAGTACTTC,CASSSTREETQYF
TRBV6-1,TRBJ2-1,TRBD1,NA,TGTGCCAGCAGAGGAAATAACAGGGGTTCCTACAATGAGCAGTTCTTC,CASRGNNRGSYNEQFF
TRBV4-1,TRBJ1-1,NA,once,TGCGCCAGCAGGGCCGGACATTCTGGAACTGAAGCTTTCTTT,CASRAGHSGTEAFF
TRBV19,TRBJ2-1,TRBD2,NA,TGTGCCAGCGGACTAGTGGGTAGGGAGCAGTTCTTC,CASGLVGREQFF
TRBV27,TRBJ2-7,NA,NA,TGTGCCAGCAAGCCCGGGACGGCCTGGCACGAGCAGTACTTC,CASKPGTAWHEQYF
TRBV28,TRBJ2-7,TRBD1,once,TGTGCCAGCAGTTTCCTGGACAGGAATCCCTACGAGCAGTACTTC,CASSFLDRNPYEQYF
TRBV5-1,TRBJ2-7,NA,NA,TGCGCCAGCAGCTTGGAACCAGGGTCGGACGAGCAGTACTTC,CASSLEPGSDEQYF
TRBV7-3,TRBJ2-1,NA,NA,TGTGCCAGCAGCTCGGGTGGGTACAATGAGCAGTTCTTC,CASSSGGYNEQFF
TRBV20-1,TRBJ1-5,NA,NA,TGCAGTGCTAGTTACGATCTCAGGGGAAATCAGCCCCAGCATTTT,CSASYDLRGNQPQHF
TRBV5-1,TRBJ2-1,NA,NA,TGCGCCAGCAGCACCCCCGGGGGGCCCTATGAGCAGTTCTTC,CASSTPGGPYEQFF
TRBV9,TRBJ2-2,NA,NA,TGTGCCAGCAGCGGAACGGGGGAGAACACCGGGGAGCTGTTTTTT,CASSGTGENTGELFF
TRBV28,TRBJ1-6,TRBD1,once,TGTGCCAGCAGCGGACAGGCCGGCTTTTATTATAATTCACCCCTCCACTTT,CASSGQAGFYYNSPLHF
TRBV5-4,TRBJ2-3,NA,NA,TGTGCCAGCAGCTGGGGGACCGGAGACACAGATACGCAGTATTTT,CASSWGTGDTDTQYF
TRBV7-9,TRBJ2-7,TRBD2,NA,TGTGCCATAGCGGGCGAAGCAGGGAGAGTCTACGAGCAGTACTTC,CAIAGEAGRVYEQYF
TRBV3-1,TRBJ2-7,NA,NA,TGTGCCAGCAGCCCAGGGGGGATTTACGAGCAGTACTTC,CASSPGGIYEQYF
TRBV14,TRBJ2-2,TRBD1,NA,TGTGCCAGCAGCCCGACAGGGGCCCTCACCGGGGAGCTGTTTTTT,CASSPTGALTGELFF
TRBV11-2,TRBJ2-5,NA,NA,TGTGCCAGCAGCTTAGAGGACGAGACCCAGTACTTC,CASSLEDETQYF
TRBV19,TRBJ1-1,NA,NA,TGTGCCAGTAGTATTCTTAGGCCGGGGTCAGGTGAGACTGAAGCTTTCTTT,CASSILRPGSGETEAFF
TRBV27,TRBJ2-1,NA,once,TGTGCCAGCAGTCTGGGAACTCCCTACAATGAGCAGTTCTTC,CASSLGTPYNEQFF
TRBV5-6,TRBJ2-7,TRBD2,NA,TGTGCCAGCAGCTTGGCTCTAGCGGGGACGAATGACCAGTACTTC,CASSLALAGTNDQYF
TRBV6-6,TRBJ2-7,NA,NA,TGTGCCAGCAGTTACTCGGACAGCTCCTACGAGCAGTACTTC,CASSYSDSSYEQYF
TRBV27,TRBJ2-6,NA,NA,TGTGCCAGCAGTTTAGGACGGGTCTCTGGGGCCAACGTCCTGACTTTC,CASSLGRVSGANVLTF
TRBV19,TRBJ2-5,NA,NA,TGTGCCAGCCGAATAGGGGAGACCCAGTACTTC,CASRIGETQYF
TRBV4-1,TRBJ2-7,NA,once,TGCGCCAGCAGCCAGGGGACTCAGGGAGGTGCGCGTGGCGAGCAGTACTTC,CASSQGTQGGARGEQYF
TRBV7-2,TRBJ1-2,NA,NA,TGTGCCAGCAGCTTAACGGATGGCTACACCTTC,CASSLTDGYTF
TRBV6-1,TRBJ2-7,TRBD1,NA,TGTGCCAGCAGCTGGACAGGCTTAACCTACGAGCAGTACTTC,CASSWTGLTYEQYF
TRBV6-5,TRBJ2-1,NA,few,TGTGCCAGCAGTTATGGGGGGGCGTACAATGAGCAGTTCTTC,CASSYGGAYNEQFF
TRBV4-1,TRBJ2-3,TRBD2,NA,TGCGCCAGCAGCCGGACTAGCGGGATCGATACGCAGTATTTT,CASSRTSGIDTQYF
TRBV7-9,TRBJ2-1,TRBD1,NA,TGTGCCAGCAGCTACCGAGACAGGGGGCCTGAGCAGTTCTTC,CASSYRDRGPEQFF
TRBV28,TRBJ2-7,NA,NA,TGTGCCAGCAGTTTATGGTCTAATACCAACGAGCAGTACTTC,CASSLWSNTNEQYF
TRBV19,TRBJ1-1,NA,NA,TGTGCCAGTAGTACAACAGGGTTCACTGAAGCTTTCTTT,CASSTTGFTEAFF
TRBV5-6,TRBJ1-1,NA,NA,TGTGCCAGCAGCCTCCCCAGGATCTCCATGAACACTGAAGCTTTCTTT,CASSLPRISMNTEAFF
TRBV7-8,TRBJ2-7,NA,NA,TGTGCCAGCAGCCCTCGTTTGGGGGACTACGAGCAGTACTTC,CASSPRLGDYEQYF
TRBV6-6,TRBJ2-4,TRBD2,NA,TGTGCCAGCAGCTGGGGGGGCGGGAGGAGGGACATTCAGTACTTC,CASSWGGGRRDIQYF
TRBV2,TRBJ2-1,TRBD2,NA,TGTGCCAGCACCTTGCAGGGACTAGCTAATGAGCAGTTCTTC,CASTLQGLANEQFF
TRBV4-2,TRBJ1-1,NA,NA,TGTGCCAGCAGCCAGAGGAGCATGAACACTGAAGCTTTCTTT,CASSQRSMNTEAFF